The present T cell receptor (beta chain) was sequenced within a study of blood T cell repertoires in COVID-19. Participants' own reports of clinical history determined their cohort assignment. The CDR3 sequence is 14 residues long. V was clipped by 4 bases and J by 0 bases, with 9 bases between them. From germline, CDR1 is SNHLY and CDR2 FYNNEI. Per the original data handling: Estimation of nucleated cell counts relied on the amplification of reference gene primers. The data were produced by immunoSEQ multiplex PCR, yet TCRdb's version contains in-frame clones alone and is incomplete. The V and J calls and clone size are taken from that table; D and trimming were inferred from the DNA. The sample comprises about 250,000 clones, just over 85% of which are singletons, and over 1.5% rests with the top ten.

The sequence was obtained from a man between 35 and 55 years old who had recovered from COVID-19. Input material: PBMCs or T cells enriched from blood (not recorded which). V usage is TRBV2 and J usage is TRBJ1-2; D is possibly TRBD1 (6 bases). The CDR3 sequence is CASSVDRSNYGYTF. CDR3 in DNA: TGTGCCAGCAGTGTGGACAGATCTAACTATGGCTACACCTTC.